These 8 T cell receptor beta chains were sequenced from one sample in a study of blood T cell repertoires in COVID-19. The protocol was immunoSEQ multiplex PCR, while the TCRdb copy is restricted to in-frame clones and leaves out a portion. The data show over 200,000 clones, about 89% seen once. Sequencing was done on a sample of PBMCs or T cells enriched from blood (not recorded which). Receptors were obtained from a middle-aged man who had recovered from COVID-19.

This rearrangement joins TRBV27 to TRBJ1-1; D not resolved. This CDR3 region has 17 residues. V lost 3 bases, J lost 1 base, and 18 bases lay in between. The germline V gene encodes CDR1 MNHEY and CDR2 SMNVEV (reference sequence). This CDR3 reads CASSFGRGIRANTEAFF. In DNA, the CDR3 is TGTGCCAGCAGTTTCGGACGGGGTATTCGAGCGAACACTGAAGCTTTCTTT.

The chain is built from TRBV3-1 (or the pseudogene TRBV3-2) and TRBJ2-2; 7 positions agree with TRBD1. Unmatched junction bases numbered 5, after V lost 0 bases and J lost 4 bases. Germline CDR1 reads LGHDT; CDR2 reads YNNKEL (reference sequence). CDR3 length: 16 amino acids. The CDR3, as DNA: TGTGCCAGCAGCCAAGATCTGACAGGGCCCACCGGGGAGCTGTTTTTT. Encoded protein: CASSQDLTGPTGELFF.

This clone showed up just once. The rearrangement joins TRBV14 to TRBJ2-7; 9 nucleotides agree with TRBD1. Germline V CDR1 and CDR2: SGHDN, FVKESK. Unmatched junction bases numbered 6, after V lost 4 bases and J lost 2 bases. The CDR3 consists of 15 residues. DNA for the CDR3: TGTGCCAGCAGCCCAGGCCGGGACAGGGCCTACGAGCAGTACTTC. Translated, it gives CASSPGRDRAYEQYF.

The sample holds one count of this clone. Here the CDR3 reads CASSQRDSGSYEQYF. CDR3 DNA: TGTGCCAGCAGCCAGCGGGATAGCGGATCCTACGAGCAGTACTTC. The V and J genes are TRBV3-1 (or the pseudogene TRBV3-2) and TRBJ2-7, with a tentative D call TRBD2 (6 bases). The CDR3 sequence is 15 residues long. Germline values: CDR1 LGHDT, CDR2 YNNKEL (reference sequence). Between the trimmed V and J ends, which lost 3 bases and 1 base, there was a span of 13 bases.

The genes are TRBV18 and TRBJ2-1; TRBD2 agrees at 12 bases. The CDR3 length is 15 residues. Losses at the gene ends were 3 bases for V and 7 bases for J; bases not matched to a gene: 4. Per the germline V gene, CDR1 is KGHSH and CDR2 is LQKENI. CDR3 in amino acids: CASSPHGTSGNEQFF. In nucleotides, the CDR3 is TGTGCCAGCTCACCTCACGGGACTAGCGGGAATGAGCAGTTCTTC.

The rearrangement uses TRBV12-3 or TRBV12-4 and TRBJ1-2; D might be TRBD1 (5 bases). CDR3 length: 13 residues. V was cut by 2 bases and J by 5 bases, with 9 bases left in between. The CDR3 is CASSLSQGYGYTF. The CDR3 bases are TGTGCCAGCAGTTTAAGTCAGGGTTATGGCTACACCTTC.

This chain uses TRBV18 with TRBJ1-2; 9 nucleotides line up with TRBD1. Trimming at V came to 5 bases and at J to 7 bases, leaving 8 bases not matched to a gene. Germline assignment: CDR1 KGHSH and CDR2 LQKENI. This CDR3 contains 14 residues. In nucleotides, the CDR3 is TGTGCCAGCTCAGGGGGACAGGGACCTGTTGGCTACACCTTC. It translates to CASSGGQGPVGYTF.

The chain couples TRBV19 to TRBJ2-7; D is possibly TRBD2 (5 bases). Trimming left V 2 bases short and J 6 bases short, with 17 bases between. CDR3 length equals 15 residues. Germline-derived CDR1 and CDR2 are LNHDA and SQIVND (reference sequence). The CDR3, as DNA: TGTGCCAGTAGTATATCGGGATTAACCCCCTCCGAGCAGTACTTC. Protein sequence: CASSISGLTPSEQYF.